A selection of T cell receptor beta chains follows, all from one sample in a study of technical replicates of blood from a few donors. Measured with immunoSEQ multiplex PCR; TCRdb has only the in-frame clones, and not every one. The sample has 50,000 to 75,000 clones; around 93% are singletons. Material: PBMCs. These receptors were collected from a human donor in good health. Some clones in this sample may be carry-over from other donors' samples. Both conserved end residues are part of each CDR3. The D gene is left open where the match is weak. Clone size is given for some rows only: seen once, a few or many times, or a class if the clone is expanded.

TRBD2	TRBV4-3	TRBJ2-5	.	CASSQGLAGETQYF	TGCGCCAGCAGCCAAGGGCTAGCGGGAGAGACCCAGTACTTC
.	TRBV27	TRBJ2-6	.	CASSLEGVGANVLTF	TGTGCCAGCAGTCTCGAGGGGGTCGGGGCCAACGTCCTGACTTTC
.	TRBV27	TRBJ1-2	.	CASRGSSLGYTF	TGTGCCAGCAGGGGCAGTTCGCTCGGCTACACCTTC
.	TRBV9	TRBJ1-4	.	CASSVATGTEQKLFF	TGTGCCAGCAGCGTAGCTACAGGCACCGAACAAAAACTGTTTTTT
TRBD2	TRBV5-5	TRBJ2-2	.	CASSPLLSGGANTGELFF	TGTGCCAGCAGCCCCCTACTTAGCGGGGGGGCGAACACCGGGGAGCTGTTTTTT
.	TRBV6-5	TRBJ2-7	once	CASSTVGGSYEQYF	TGTGCCAGCAGCACCGTCGGGGGCTCCTACGAGCAGTACTTC
.	TRBV5-4	TRBJ2-3	.	CASSSPGEVTDTQYF	TGTGCCAGCAGCTCGCCCGGGGAGGTGACAGATACGCAGTATTTT
.	TRBV4-2	TRBJ1-2	.	CASSPGRGDYGYTF	TGTGCCAGCAGCCCCGGGCGGGGGGACTATGGCTACACCTTC
.	TRBV7-8	TRBJ2-7	.	CASSLGGAGRRDEQYF	TGTGCCAGCAGCTTAGGGGGTGCGGGACGCCGGGACGAGCAGTACTTC
.	TRBV2	TRBJ2-5	.	CASSARGSKTQYF	TGTGCCAGCAGTGCTCGGGGGTCAAAGACCCAGTACTTC
TRBD1	TRBV6-6	TRBJ1-2	.	CASRPPGQGLYGYTF	TGTGCCAGCAGGCCCCCGGGACAGGGGTTGTATGGCTACACCTTC
.	TRBV7-2	TRBJ2-7	.	CASSYSAGDYEQYF	TGTGCCAGCAGCTACTCAGCGGGCGACTACGAGCAGTACTTC
TRBD1	TRBV27	TRBJ1-2	.	CASSLSGGAHYGYTF	TGTGCCAGCAGTCTTTCAGGGGGCGCCCACTATGGCTACACCTTC
TRBD2	TRBV5-1	TRBJ2-1	.	CASSSSSGTHNEQFF	TGCGCCAGCAGCTCATCTAGCGGGACCCACAATGAGCAGTTCTTC
TRBD1	TRBV6-1	TRBJ2-5	.	CASITSEGAQETQYF	TGTGCCAGCATTACAAGCGAGGGGGCACAAGAGACCCAGTACTTC
TRBD1	TRBV5-8	TRBJ1-1	.	CASSRDRGRTEAFF	TGTGCCAGCAGCCGGGACAGGGGGCGTACTGAAGCTTTCTTT
.	TRBV7-9	TRBJ2-7	.	CASSLDYGANYEQYF	TGTGCCAGCAGCCTGGACTATGGGGCGAACTACGAGCAGTACTTC
TRBD1	TRBV6-1	TRBJ1-2	.	CASRAGTVYGYTF	TGTGCCAGCAGGGCCGGGACAGTCTATGGCTACACCTTC
.	TRBV5-8	TRBJ1-2	.	CASTEGANYGYTF	TGTGCCAGCACCGAAGGAGCTAACTATGGCTACACCTTC
TRBD2	TRBV30	TRBJ2-2	.	CAWNPQGGLAGGELFF	TGTGCCTGGAACCCTCAGGGGGGCCTAGCGGGAGGTGAGCTGTTTTTT
TRBD2	TRBV7-9	TRBJ2-5	.	CASSLGVGGVETQYF	TGTGCCAGCAGCTTAGGAGTTGGGGGGGTAGAGACCCAGTACTTC
.	TRBV11-2	TRBJ2-3	.	CASSLDRGDTQYF	TGTGCCAGCAGCTTAGATCGAGGGGATACGCAGTATTTT
.	TRBV29-1	TRBJ1-1	.	CSDLNRQAEAFF	TGCAGCGACCTGAACCGACAGGCTGAAGCTTTCTTT
TRBD1	TRBV7-9	TRBJ1-1	.	CASSPRTGVKGTEAFF	TGTGCCAGCAGCCCCCGGACAGGGGTGAAGGGAACTGAAGCTTTCTTT